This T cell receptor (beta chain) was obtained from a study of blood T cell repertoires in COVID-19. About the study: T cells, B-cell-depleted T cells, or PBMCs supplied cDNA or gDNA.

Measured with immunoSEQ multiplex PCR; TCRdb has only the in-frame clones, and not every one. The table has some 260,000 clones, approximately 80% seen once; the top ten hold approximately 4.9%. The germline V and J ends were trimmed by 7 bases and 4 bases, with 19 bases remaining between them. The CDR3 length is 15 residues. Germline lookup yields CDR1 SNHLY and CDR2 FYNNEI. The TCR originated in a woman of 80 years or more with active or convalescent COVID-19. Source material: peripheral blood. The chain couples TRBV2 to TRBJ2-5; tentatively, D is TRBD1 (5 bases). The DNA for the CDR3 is TGTGCCAGCACGAAGGAGACAGTCTTGGGAGAGACCCAGTACTTC. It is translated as CASTKETVLGETQYF.